Sequencing of this T cell receptor (beta chain) was carried out in a study of graft-versus-host responses after intestinal transplantation. The CDR3 covers 11 residues. The J segment lost 5 bases and the V segment lost 7 bases, leaving 3 bases of the junction unmatched. Germline lookup yields CDR1 DFQATT and CDR2 SNEGSKA (reference sequence). Here immunoSEQ multiplex PCR was the method, and the copy in TCRdb shows in-frame clones only, minus some. The sample shows 35,000 to 45,000 clones, around 95% of them seen only once. The origin of this receptor is a human patient who received an intestinal transplant, so some T cells may come from the graft donor. The chain joins TRBV20-1 to TRBJ1-1, with 8 bases identical to TRBD1. Sequencing used PBMCs, obtained 16 days after intestinal transplant. CDR3 bases: TGCAGTGACAGGGGGGGGACTGAAGCTTTCTTT. This sequence encodes CSDRGGTEAFF.